Shown below are 4 T cell receptor beta chains from a single sample sequenced in a study of CD8 T cells in Susac syndrome. The RNA input was roughly 0.45 to 1 ug, and it was reverse transcribed with random hexamers. TCRdb fed the immunoSEQ multiplex PCR reads into MiXCR, producing one record per CDR3 protein. The table lists about 160,000 distinct CDR3 sequences, roughly 95% of them singletons. What was sequenced was CD4+ T cells from PBMCs. The receptor set was obtained from a human donor with Susac syndrome.

The CDR3 loop is CASSQGVRVAYEQYF. In DNA form, the CDR3 reads TGTGCCAGCAGCCAAGGAGTCAGGGTTGCCTACGAGCAGTACTTC. The chain has TRBV14 and TRBJ2-7; maybe TRBD1 (5 bases). Germline V gene sequence: CDR1 SGHDN, CDR2 FVKESK. Trimming cost V 1 base and J 2 bases, with 12 bases left between them. This CDR3 is 15 amino acids long. The variable domain in full, completed from reference TRBV14 and TRBJ2-7, reads EAGVTQFPSHSVIEKGQTVTLRCDPISGHDNLYWYRRVMGKEIKFLLHFVKESKQDESGMPNNRFLAERTGGTYSTLKVQPAELEDSGVYFCASSQGVRVAYEQYFGPGTRLTVT.

J is TRBJ2-4 and V is TRBV7-9; tentatively, D is TRBD1 or TRBD2 (5 bases each). Germline loops: CDR1 SEHNR, CDR2 FQNEAQ (reference sequence). Trimming took 5 bases from V and 0 from J, leaving 8 bases between them. The CDR3 sequence is 14 residues long. The CDR3 DNA follows: TGTGCCAGCAGCGCTGGGGGAGCCAAAAACATTCAGTACTTC. It yields the protein CASSAGGAKNIQYF.

The chain is built from TRBV29-1 and TRBJ2-7, with TRBD1 matching over 8 bases. Germline V gene lookup returns CDR1 SQVTM and CDR2 ANQGSEA. V lost 5 bases to trimming and J lost 2 bases; unmatched junction nucleotides: 2. The CDR3 sequence is 12 residues long. CDR3 protein: CSVQQGAYEQYF. The CDR3 region has the DNA TGCAGCGTTCAACAGGGGGCCTACGAGCAGTACTTC.

The V gene is TRBV6-6, the J gene TRBJ1-2; no definite D call. The germline gives CDR1 MNHNY, CDR2 SVGAGI (reference sequence). The CDR3 is 14 residues long. Deletions cut 4 bases from V and 4 bases from J, with 13 bases between. In DNA, the CDR3 is TGTGCCAGCAGTTCGGAGGGAGAACGCTATGGCTACACCTTC. It yields the protein CASSSEGERYGYTF.